The entry that follows covers one T cell receptor (beta chain) sequence. This clone was counted only a few times. Its binding antigen is unknown. No qualities accompany the bases; no much larger clone lies one base away. The data were obtained in a study of T cell changes during pregnancy in multiple sclerosis (dated by TCRdb to the late 2010s). A note on the overall study: The study looked at changes in the T cell repertoire across pregnancy in women with multiple sclerosis.

Libraries were made using the immunoSEQ multiplex PCR assay. TCRdb obtained this table from immuneACCESS and retained in-frame rearrangements with V and J assigned. These tables miss some clones; where compared with another copy, unresolved V genes account for less than half of the shortfall, and the remainder is unexplained. The sample records tens of thousands of clones, roughly 90% of which are singletons. The ten largest clones add up to approximately 1% of the sample. The junction shows trimming of 11 bases on V and 8 bases on J, plus 13 bases between the germline ends. There are 11 amino acids in the CDR3, from cysteine to phenylalanine inclusive. The retained sequence is limited to the CDR3, 33 bases, with the frame set at the first base. The germline V gene encodes CDR1 MNHNY and CDR2 SVGAGI (reference sequence).

The clonotype originates from a female donor in good health, enrolled as a control in a pregnancy study. Sequenced material: peripheral blood, taken in the first trimester of pregnancy. The sequence links TRBV6-6 to TRBJ1-5; D gene: possibly TRBD1, on 5 matching bases. The CDR3: CASGGSEPQHF. Read as DNA, the sequence is TGTGCCTCCGGGGGTTCTGAGCCCCAGCATTTT.